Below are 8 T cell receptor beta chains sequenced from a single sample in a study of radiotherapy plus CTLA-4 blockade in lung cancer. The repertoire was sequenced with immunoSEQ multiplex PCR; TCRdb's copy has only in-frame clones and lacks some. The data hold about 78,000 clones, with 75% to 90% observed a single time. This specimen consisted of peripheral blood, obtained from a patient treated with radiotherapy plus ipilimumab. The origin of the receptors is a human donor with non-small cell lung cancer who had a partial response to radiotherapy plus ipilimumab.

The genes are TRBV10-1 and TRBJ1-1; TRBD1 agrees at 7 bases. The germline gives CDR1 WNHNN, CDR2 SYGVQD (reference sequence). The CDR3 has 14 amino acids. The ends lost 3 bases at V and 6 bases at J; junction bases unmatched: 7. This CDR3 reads CASSERQGVSEAFF. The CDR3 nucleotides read TGCGCCAGCAGTGAACGGCAGGGGGTATCTGAAGCTTTCTTT.

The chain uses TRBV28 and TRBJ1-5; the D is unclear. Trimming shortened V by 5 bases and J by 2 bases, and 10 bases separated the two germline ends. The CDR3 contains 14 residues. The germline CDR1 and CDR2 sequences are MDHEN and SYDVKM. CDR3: CASSPLSGNQPQHF. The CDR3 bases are TGTGCCAGCAGTCCCCTCAGTGGCAATCAGCCCCAGCATTTT.

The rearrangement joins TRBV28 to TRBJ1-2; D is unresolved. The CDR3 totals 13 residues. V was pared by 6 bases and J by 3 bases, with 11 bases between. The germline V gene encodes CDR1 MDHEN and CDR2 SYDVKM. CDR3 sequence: CASSPTRYYGYTF. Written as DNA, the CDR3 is TGTGCCAGCAGCCCGACGCGGTACTATGGCTACACCTTC.

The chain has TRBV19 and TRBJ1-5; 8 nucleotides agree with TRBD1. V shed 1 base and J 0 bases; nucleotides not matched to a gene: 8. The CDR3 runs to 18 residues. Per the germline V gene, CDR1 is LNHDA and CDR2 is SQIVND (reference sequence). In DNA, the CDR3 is TGTGCCAGTAGTATAGTGACAGGGGCCCTCTCTAGCAATCAGCCCCAGCATTTT. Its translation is CASSIVTGALSSNQPQHF. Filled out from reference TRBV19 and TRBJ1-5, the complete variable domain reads DGGITQSPKYLFRKEGQNVTLSCEQNLNHDAMYWYRQDPGQGLRLIYYSQIVNDFQKGDIAEGYSVSREKKESFPLTVTSAQKNPTAFYLCASSIVTGALSSNQPQHFGDGTRLSIL.

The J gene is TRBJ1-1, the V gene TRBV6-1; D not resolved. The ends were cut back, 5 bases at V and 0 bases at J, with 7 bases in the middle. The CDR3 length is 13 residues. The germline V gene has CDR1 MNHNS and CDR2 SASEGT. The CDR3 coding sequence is TGTGCCAGCAGTCTTTTCGTGAACACTGAAGCTTTCTTT. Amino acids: CASSLFVNTEAFF.

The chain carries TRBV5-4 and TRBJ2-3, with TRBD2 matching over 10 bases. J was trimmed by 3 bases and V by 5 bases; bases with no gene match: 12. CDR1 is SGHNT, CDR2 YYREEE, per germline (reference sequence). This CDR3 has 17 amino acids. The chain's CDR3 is CASRTSGRVGPTDTQYF. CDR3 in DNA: TGTGCCAGCAGAACCAGCGGGAGGGTGGGGCCTACAGATACGCAGTATTTT.

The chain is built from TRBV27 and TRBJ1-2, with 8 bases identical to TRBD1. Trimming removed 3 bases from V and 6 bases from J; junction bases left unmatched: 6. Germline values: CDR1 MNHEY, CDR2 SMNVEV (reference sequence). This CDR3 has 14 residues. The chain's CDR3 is CASSFRRGLDGYTF. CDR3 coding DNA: TGTGCCAGCAGTTTTCGCAGGGGGCTTGATGGCTACACCTTC.

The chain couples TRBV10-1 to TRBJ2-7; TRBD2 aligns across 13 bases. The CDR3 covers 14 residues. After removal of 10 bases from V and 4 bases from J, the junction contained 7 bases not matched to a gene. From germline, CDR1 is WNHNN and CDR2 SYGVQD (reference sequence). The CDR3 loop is CATKGLAGKYEQYV. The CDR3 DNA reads TGCGCCACGAAGGGACTAGCGGGGAAATACGAGCAGTACGTC.